One sample yielded the 14 T cell receptor beta chains listed below, sequenced in a study of blood T cell repertoires in COVID-19. Only in-frame clones appear in the TCRdb table, and some are missing; sequencing was by immunoSEQ multiplex PCR. The table shows around 100,000 clones, with about 89% occurring only once. The sequenced sample consisted of peripheral blood. The receptor set was obtained from a man between 60 and 75 years old with acute or convalescent COVID-19.

V and J are TRBV11-3 and TRBJ1-2; D possibly corresponds to TRBD1 (5 bases). Germline loops: CDR1 SGHNT, CDR2 YENEEA. The CDR3 is 14 amino acids. V shed 8 bases and J shed 4 bases, with 17 bases lying between them. The CDR3 DNA reads as TGTGCCAGCGGGAGGGGACCCCGGGGCTATGGCTACACCTTC. This codes for CASGRGPRGYGYTF.

The rearrangement joins TRBV19 to TRBJ2-7, with 12 bases fitting TRBD2. The J segment lost 5 bases and the V segment lost 9 bases, leaving 8 bases of the junction unmatched. Germline CDR1 reads LNHDA; CDR2 reads SQIVND (reference sequence). This CDR3 spans 14 amino acids. For the CDR3, the DNA is TGTGCCAGCAGCAACCTAGCGGGAGGGCACGAGCAGTACTTC. This translates into CASSNLAGGHEQYF. Supplemented by reference TRBV19 and TRBJ2-7, the full variable domain reads DGGITQSPKYLFRKEGQNVTLSCEQNLNHDAMYWYRQDPGQGLRLIYYSQIVNDFQKGDIAEGYSVSREKKESFPLTVTSAQKNPTAFYLCASSNLAGGHEQYFGPGTRLTVT.

J is TRBJ2-3 and V is TRBV6-4; 10 positions agree with TRBD2. This CDR3 comprises 14 residues. Germline V gives CDR1 MRHNA, CDR2 SNTAGT. Unmatched junction bases numbered 3, after V lost 8 bases and J lost 1 base. CDR3 region: CASSAGGGTDTQYF. The CDR3 DNA is TGTGCCAGCTCAGCGGGAGGGGGCACAGATACGCAGTATTTT.

This chain links TRBV21-1 with TRBJ2-7; the tabulated D call, TRBD1, remains unverified against the DNA. TRBV21-1 is a pseudogene locus. This CDR3 is 17 amino acids long. The CDR3 sequence is CASSKGAPGTGQHEQYF. CDR3 DNA sequence: TGTGCCAGCAGCAAGGGAGCCCCCGGGACAGGACAGCACGAGCAGTACTTC.

This clone was seen a few times. J is TRBJ1-1 and V is TRBV18, with a tentative D call TRBD1 (6 bases). From germline, CDR1 is KGHSH and CDR2 LQKENI. V gave up 3 bases and J gave up 0 bases, with 8 bases separating them. The CDR3 consists of 14 residues. In DNA form, the CDR3 reads TGTGCCAGCTCACCGACAGGAATGAACACTGAAGCTTTCTTT. As protein: CASSPTGMNTEAFF.

V usage is TRBV27 and J usage is TRBJ1-2, with 10 positions matching TRBD1. The germline gives CDR1 MNHEY, CDR2 SMNVEV (reference sequence). There are 15 residues in the CDR3. V lost 5 bases, J lost 6 bases, and 9 bases stayed unmatched. Here the CDR3 reads CASSPYRQGADGYTF. In DNA form, the CDR3 reads TGTGCCAGCAGTCCCTACCGACAGGGGGCGGATGGCTACACCTTC.

The chain has TRBV3-1 (or the pseudogene TRBV3-2) and TRBJ1-1; 8 bases map to TRBD1. The germline CDR1 and CDR2 sequences are LGHDT and YNNKEL (reference sequence). The CDR3 covers 14 residues. Trimming cost V 6 bases and J 4 bases; bases outside gene matches: 7. The CDR3 region is CASRRTGIGTEAFF. The CDR3 region has the DNA TGTGCCAGCAGGCGGACAGGGATTGGCACTGAAGCTTTCTTT.

V is TRBV15 and J is TRBJ2-3; D possibly corresponds to TRBD2 (6 bases). Germline V gives CDR1 LNHNV, CDR2 YYDKDF (reference sequence). The CDR3 is 13 amino acids. Between the trimmed V and J ends, which lost 11 bases and 1 base, there was a span of 13 bases. The CDR3 is CASQGGGTDTQYF. In nucleotides, the CDR3 is TGTGCCTCCCAGGGAGGCGGCACAGATACGCAGTATTTT.

The chain combines TRBV30 with TRBJ2-1; D might be TRBD2 (6 bases). Germline CDR1 GTSNPN, CDR2 SVGIG (reference sequence). The length of the CDR3 is 13 residues. The ends were cut back, 3 bases at V and 5 bases at J, with 11 bases in the middle. DNA for the CDR3: TGTGCCTGGAGCGGGACTGGGGACAATGAGCAGTTCTTC. Protein: CAWSGTGDNEQFF.

The chain combines TRBV29-1 with TRBJ2-1; the match to TRBD2 covers 9 bases. The V gene end was trimmed by 7 bases and the J gene end by 12 bases; junction bases not matched to a gene: 13. Germline CDR1 is SQVTM and CDR2 is ANQGSEA. The length of the CDR3 is 13 residues. The CDR3 nucleotides are TGCAGCGCCCATGCGGGGGGGCGGTTTGTGCAGTTCTTC. Its translation is CSAHAGGRFVQFF.

The CDR3 DNA reads TGTGCCAGCACCCGGACTAGCGGGCACAATGAGCAGTTCTTC. This gives the protein CASTRTSGHNEQFF. This chain links TRBV7-9 with TRBJ2-1; 11 nucleotides line up with TRBD2. CDR1 is SEHNR, CDR2 FQNEAQ, per germline (reference sequence). V dropped 7 bases and J dropped 5; count of bases not matched to a gene: 4. The CDR3 totals 14 residues. Together with reference TRBV7-9 and TRBJ2-1, the CDR3 gives the full variable domain: DTGVSQNPRHKITKRGQNVTFRCDPISEHNRLYWYRQTLGQGPEFLTYFQNEAQLEKSRLLSDRFSAERPKGSFSTLEIQRTEQGDSAMYLCASTRTSGHNEQFFGPGTRLTVL.

The chain joins TRBV7-8 to TRBJ2-7, with TRBD1 matching 8 bases. Trimming removed 6 bases from V and 0 bases from J; junction bases left unmatched: 10. CDR1 and CDR2 from the germline V gene are SGHVS and FQNEAQ. This CDR3 comprises 16 residues. In DNA form, the CDR3 reads TGTGCCAGCAGGGGCGGAACAGGGGGTCCCTCCTACGAGCAGTACTTC. This encodes CASRGGTGGPSYEQYF. Using reference TRBV7-8 and TRBJ2-7 for the parts outside the CDR3, the full variable domain is GAGVSQSPRYKVAKRGQDVALRCDPISGHVSLFWYQQALGQGPEFLTYFQNEAQLDKSGLPSDRFFAERPEGSVSTLKIQRTQQEDSAVYLCASRGGTGGPSYEQYFGPGTRLTVT.

This chain uses TRBV15 with TRBJ1-5; the match to TRBD1 covers 7 bases. There are 15 residues in the CDR3. The V gene's germline CDR1 is LNHNV and CDR2 YYDKDF (reference sequence). V trimming: 5 bases; J trimming: 6 bases; junction bases outside the gene matches: 10. DNA of the CDR3: TGTGCCACCAGCCGACAGGGAGGCTTGAGTCAGCCCCAGCATTTT. It encodes CATSRQGGLSQPQHF.

J is TRBJ1-2 and V is TRBV5-8, with D uncertain. The V and J ends lost 2 bases and 7 bases respectively, with 9 bases between them. CDR3 length: 12 residues. Looked up from germline, CDR1 is SGHTS and CDR2 is YDEGEE. The CDR3 sequence: CASSFGRSGYTF. CDR3 in DNA: TGTGCCAGCAGCTTTGGGCGAAGTGGCTACACCTTC. The full variable domain, rest sourced from reference TRBV5-8 and TRBJ1-2, is EAGVTQSPTHLIKTRGQQATLRCSPISGHTSVYWYQQALGLGLQFLLWYDEGEERNRGNFPPRFSGRQFPNYSSELNVNALELEDSALYLCASSFGRSGYTFGSGTRLTVV.